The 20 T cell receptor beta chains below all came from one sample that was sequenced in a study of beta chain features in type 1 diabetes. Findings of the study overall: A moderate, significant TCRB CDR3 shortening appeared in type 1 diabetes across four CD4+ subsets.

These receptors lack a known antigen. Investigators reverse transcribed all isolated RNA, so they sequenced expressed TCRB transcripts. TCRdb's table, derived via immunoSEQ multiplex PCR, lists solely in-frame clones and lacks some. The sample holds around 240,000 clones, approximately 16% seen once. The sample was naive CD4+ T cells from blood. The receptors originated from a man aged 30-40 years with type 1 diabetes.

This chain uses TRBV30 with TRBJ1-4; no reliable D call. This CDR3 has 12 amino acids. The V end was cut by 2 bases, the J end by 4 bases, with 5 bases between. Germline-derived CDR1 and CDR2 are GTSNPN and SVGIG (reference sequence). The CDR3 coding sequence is TGTGCCTGGAGTAGTTATAATGAAAAACTGTTTTTT. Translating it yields CAWSSYNEKLFF.

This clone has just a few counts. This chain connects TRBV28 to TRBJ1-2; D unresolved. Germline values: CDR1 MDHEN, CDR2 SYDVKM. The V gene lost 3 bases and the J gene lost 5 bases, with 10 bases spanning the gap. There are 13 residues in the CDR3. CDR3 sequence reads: CASSLGVEYGYTF. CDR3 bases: TGTGCCAGCAGTTTGGGAGTCGAGTATGGCTACACCTTC.

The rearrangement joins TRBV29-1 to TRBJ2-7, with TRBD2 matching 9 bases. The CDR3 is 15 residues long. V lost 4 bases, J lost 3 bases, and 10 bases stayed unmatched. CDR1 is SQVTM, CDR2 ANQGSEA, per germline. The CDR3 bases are TGCAGCGTTGCAATCCCTAGCGGGACCTACTACGAGCAGTACTTC. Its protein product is CSVAIPSGTYYEQYF.

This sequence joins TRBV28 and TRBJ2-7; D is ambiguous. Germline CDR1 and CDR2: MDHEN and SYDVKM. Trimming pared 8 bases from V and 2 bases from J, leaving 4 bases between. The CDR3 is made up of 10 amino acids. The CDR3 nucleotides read TGTGCCAGCCGGACCTACGAGCAGTACTTC. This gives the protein CASRTYEQYF. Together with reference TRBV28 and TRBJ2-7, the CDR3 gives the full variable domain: DVKVTQSSRYLVKRTGEKVFLECVQDMDHENMFWYRQDPGLGLRLIYFSYDVKMKEKGDIPEGYSVSREKKERFSLILESASTNQTSMYLCASRTYEQYFGPGTRLTVT.

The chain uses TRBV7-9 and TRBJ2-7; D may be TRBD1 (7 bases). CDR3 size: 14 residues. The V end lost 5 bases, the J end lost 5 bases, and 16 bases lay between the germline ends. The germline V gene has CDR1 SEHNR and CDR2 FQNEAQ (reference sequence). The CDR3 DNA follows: TGTGCCAGCAGCCGGATTACAGGGGAGGACGAGCAGTACTTC. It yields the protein CASSRITGEDEQYF.

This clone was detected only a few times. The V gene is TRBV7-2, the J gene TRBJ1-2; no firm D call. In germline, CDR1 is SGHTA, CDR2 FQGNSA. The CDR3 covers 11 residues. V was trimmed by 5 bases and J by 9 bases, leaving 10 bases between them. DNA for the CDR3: TGTGCCAGCAGCCCCCGGGATCGCTACACCTTC. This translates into CASSPRDRYTF.

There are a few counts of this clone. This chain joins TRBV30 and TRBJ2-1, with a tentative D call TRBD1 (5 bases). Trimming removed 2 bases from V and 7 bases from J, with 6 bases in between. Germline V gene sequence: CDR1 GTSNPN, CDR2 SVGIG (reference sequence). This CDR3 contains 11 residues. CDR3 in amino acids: CAWSNRNEQFF. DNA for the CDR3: TGTGCCTGGAGTAACAGGAATGAGCAGTTCTTC.

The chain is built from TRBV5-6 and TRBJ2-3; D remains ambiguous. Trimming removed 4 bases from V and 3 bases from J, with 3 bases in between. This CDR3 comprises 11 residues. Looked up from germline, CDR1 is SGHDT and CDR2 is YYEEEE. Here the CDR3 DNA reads TGTGCCAGCAGCCAAACAGATACGCAGTATTTT. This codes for CASSQTDTQYF.

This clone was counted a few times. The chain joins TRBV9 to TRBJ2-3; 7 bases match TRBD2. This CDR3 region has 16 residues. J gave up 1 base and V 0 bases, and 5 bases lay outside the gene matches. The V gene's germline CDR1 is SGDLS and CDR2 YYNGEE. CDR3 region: CASSVGGGRGTDTQYF. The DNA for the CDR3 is TGTGCCAGCAGCGTAGGGGGCGGGAGAGGCACAGATACGCAGTATTTT. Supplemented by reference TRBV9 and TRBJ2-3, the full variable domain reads DSGVTQTPKHLITATGQRVTLRCSPRSGDLSVYWYQQSLDQGLQFLIQYYNGEERAKGNILERFSAQQFPDLHSELNLSSLELGDSALYFCASSVGGGRGTDTQYFGPGTRLTVL.

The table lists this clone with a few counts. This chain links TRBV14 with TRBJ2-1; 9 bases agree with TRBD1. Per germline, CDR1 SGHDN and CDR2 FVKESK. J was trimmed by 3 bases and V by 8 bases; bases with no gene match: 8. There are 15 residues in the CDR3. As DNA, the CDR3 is TGTGCCAGCTGCTCCGGGACAGGGATCTACAATGAGCAGTTCTTC. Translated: CASCSGTGIYNEQFF.

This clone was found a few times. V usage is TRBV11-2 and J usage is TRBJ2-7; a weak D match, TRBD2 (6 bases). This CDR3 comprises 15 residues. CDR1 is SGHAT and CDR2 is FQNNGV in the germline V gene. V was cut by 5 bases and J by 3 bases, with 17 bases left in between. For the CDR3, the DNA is TGTGCCAGCAGCCCTCGGCGGGGCGGGTACTACGAGCAGTACTTC. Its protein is CASSPRRGGYYEQYF.

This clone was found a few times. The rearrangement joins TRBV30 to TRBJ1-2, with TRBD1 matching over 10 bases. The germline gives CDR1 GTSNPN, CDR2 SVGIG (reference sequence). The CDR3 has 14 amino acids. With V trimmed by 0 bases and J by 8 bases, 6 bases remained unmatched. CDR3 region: CAWSVWGQGRGYTF. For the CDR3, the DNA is TGTGCCTGGAGTGTATGGGGACAGGGGAGAGGCTACACCTTC.

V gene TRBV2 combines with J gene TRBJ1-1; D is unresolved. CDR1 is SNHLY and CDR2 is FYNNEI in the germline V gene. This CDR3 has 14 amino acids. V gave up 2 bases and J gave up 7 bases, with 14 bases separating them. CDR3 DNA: TGTGCCAGCAGTGAAAGGGTCCCGAAAGTTGAAGCTTTCTTT. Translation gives CASSERVPKVEAFF.

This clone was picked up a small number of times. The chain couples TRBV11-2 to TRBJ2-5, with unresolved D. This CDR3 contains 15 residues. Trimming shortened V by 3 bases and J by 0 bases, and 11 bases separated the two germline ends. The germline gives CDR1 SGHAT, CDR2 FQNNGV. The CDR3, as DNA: TGTGCCAGCAGCTTGGCTCCTAGGGACCAAGAGACCCAGTACTTC. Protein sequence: CASSLAPRDQETQYF.

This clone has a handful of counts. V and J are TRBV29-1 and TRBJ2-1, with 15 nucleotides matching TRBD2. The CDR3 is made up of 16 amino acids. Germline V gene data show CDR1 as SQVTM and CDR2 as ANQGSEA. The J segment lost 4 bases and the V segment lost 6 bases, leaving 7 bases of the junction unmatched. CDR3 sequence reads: CSVGLAGGGAYNEQFF. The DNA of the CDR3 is TGCAGCGTGGGACTAGCGGGAGGTGGGGCTTACAATGAGCAGTTCTTC.

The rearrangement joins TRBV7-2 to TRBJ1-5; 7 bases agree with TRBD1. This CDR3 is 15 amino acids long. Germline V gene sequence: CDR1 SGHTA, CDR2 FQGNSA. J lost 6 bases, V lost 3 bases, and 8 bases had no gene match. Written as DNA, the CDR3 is TGTGCCAGCAGCTTCGGCAGGGGGGATGTTCAGCCCCAGCATTTT. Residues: CASSFGRGDVQPQHF. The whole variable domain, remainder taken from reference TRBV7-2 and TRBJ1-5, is GAGVSQSPSNKVTEKGKDVELRCDPISGHTALYWYRQSLGQGLEFLIYFQGNSAPDKSGLPSDRFSAERTGGSVSTLTIQRTQQEDSAVYLCASSFGRGDVQPQHFGDGTRLSIL.

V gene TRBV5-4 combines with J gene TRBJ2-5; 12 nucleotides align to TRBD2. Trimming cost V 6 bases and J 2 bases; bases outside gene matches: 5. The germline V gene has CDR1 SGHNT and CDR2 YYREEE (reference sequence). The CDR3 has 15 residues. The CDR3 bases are TGTGCCAGCACCCCTGGACTAGCGGGGCAAGAGACCCAGTACTTC. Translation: CASTPGLAGQETQYF.

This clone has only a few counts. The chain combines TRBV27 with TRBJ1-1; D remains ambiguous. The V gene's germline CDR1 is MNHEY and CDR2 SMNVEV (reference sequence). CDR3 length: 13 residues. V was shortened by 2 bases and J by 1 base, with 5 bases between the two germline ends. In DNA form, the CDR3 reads TGTGCCAGCAGTTTACGTCCGAACACTGAAGCTTTCTTT. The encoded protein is CASSLRPNTEAFF.

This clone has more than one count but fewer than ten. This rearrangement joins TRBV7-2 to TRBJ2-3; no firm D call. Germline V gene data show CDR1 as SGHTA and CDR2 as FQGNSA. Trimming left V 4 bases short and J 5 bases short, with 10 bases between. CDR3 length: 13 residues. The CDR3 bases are TGTGCCAGCAGCTCCACTTACCTAGATACGCAGTATTTT. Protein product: CASSSTYLDTQYF.

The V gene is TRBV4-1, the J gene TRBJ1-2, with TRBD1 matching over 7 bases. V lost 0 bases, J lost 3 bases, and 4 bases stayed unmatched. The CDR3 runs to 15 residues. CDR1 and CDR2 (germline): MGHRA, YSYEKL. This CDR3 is CASSQDRGTDYGYTF. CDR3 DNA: TGCGCCAGCAGCCAAGATCGGGGGACAGACTATGGCTACACCTTC.